The clone carrying this TCR beta chain was observed at least ten times. Its antigen is unknown. The CDR3 has 17 residues. Unmatched junction bases numbered 9, after V lost 5 bases and J lost 2 bases. Germline CDR1 reads SEHNR; CDR2 reads FQNEAQ (reference sequence). TCRdb re-analysed the 5' RACE reads in MiXCR, keeping a single row per CDR3 protein. The top ten hold around 7.6% of the sample, which has 18,000 or so distinct CDR3 sequences, approximately 15% seen once. The entry originates in a study of neurological immune-mediated disorders. Study-wide results and caveats: Multiple sclerosis patients had less TCR clonal expansion than even healthy controls, unlike HTLV-1-associated myelopathy.

The receptor comes from a woman aged 55-69 years with HTLV-1-associated myelopathy (HAM/TSP). The sequenced sample consisted of CD4+ T cells from blood. The gene calls are TRBV7-9 and TRBJ1-6; the match to TRBD1 covers 7 bases. The CDR3 sequence is CASSQVRGFPYNSPLHF. The CDR3 bases are TGTGCCAGCAGCCAAGTCAGGGGGTTCCCCTATAATTCACCCCTCCACTTT.